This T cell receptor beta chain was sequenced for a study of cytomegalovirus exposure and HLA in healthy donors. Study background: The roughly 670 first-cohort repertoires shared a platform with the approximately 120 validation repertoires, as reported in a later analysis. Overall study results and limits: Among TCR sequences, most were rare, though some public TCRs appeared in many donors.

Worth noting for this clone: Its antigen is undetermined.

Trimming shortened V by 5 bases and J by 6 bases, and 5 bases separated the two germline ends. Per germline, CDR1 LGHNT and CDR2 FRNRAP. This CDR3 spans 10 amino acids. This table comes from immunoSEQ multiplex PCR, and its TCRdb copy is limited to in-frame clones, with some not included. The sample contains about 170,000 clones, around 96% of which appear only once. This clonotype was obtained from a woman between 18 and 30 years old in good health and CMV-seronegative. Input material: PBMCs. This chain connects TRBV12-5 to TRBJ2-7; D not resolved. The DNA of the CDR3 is TGTGCTAGTGGTCCGGGCGAGCAGTACTTC. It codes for CASGPGEQYF. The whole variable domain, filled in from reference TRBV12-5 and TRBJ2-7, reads DARVTQTPRHKVTEMGQEVTMRCQPILGHNTVFWYRQTMMQGLELLAYFRNRAPLDDSGMPKDRFSAEMPDATLATLKIQPSEPRDSAVYFCASGPGEQYFGPGTRLTVT.